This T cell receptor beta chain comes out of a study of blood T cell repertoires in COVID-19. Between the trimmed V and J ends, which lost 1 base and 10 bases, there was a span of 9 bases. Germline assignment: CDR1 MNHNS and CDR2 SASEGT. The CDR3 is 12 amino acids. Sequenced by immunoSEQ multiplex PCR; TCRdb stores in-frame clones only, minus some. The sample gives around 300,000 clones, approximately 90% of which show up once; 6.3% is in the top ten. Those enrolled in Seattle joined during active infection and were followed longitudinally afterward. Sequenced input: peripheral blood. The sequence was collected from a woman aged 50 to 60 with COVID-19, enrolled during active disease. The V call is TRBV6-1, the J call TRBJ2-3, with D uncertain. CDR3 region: CASSEGSSAQYF. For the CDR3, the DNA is TGTGCCAGCAGTGAAGGGTCTTCGGCGCAGTATTTT.